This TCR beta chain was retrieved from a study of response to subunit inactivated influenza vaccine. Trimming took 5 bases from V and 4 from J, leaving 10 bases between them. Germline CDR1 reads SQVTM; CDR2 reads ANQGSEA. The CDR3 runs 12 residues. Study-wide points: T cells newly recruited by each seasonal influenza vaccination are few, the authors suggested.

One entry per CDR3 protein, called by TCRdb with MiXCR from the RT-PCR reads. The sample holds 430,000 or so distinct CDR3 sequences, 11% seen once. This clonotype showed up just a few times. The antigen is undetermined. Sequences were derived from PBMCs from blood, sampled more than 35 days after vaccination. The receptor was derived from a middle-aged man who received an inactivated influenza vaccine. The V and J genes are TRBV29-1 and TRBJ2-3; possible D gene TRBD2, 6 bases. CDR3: CSVWGGADTQYF. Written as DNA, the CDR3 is TGCAGCGTTTGGGGCGGGGCAGATACGCAGTATTTT.